A single sample gave rise to the 15 T cell receptor beta chains below, sequenced in a study of CD8 T cells in Susac syndrome. RNA was extracted with the RNeasy kit, and a quantity of roughly 0.5 to 1 ug was reverse transcribed using random hexamers. TCRdb itself ran the immunoSEQ multiplex PCR reads through MiXCR, one entry per CDR3 protein. The repertoire consists of 92,000 or so distinct CDR3 sequences, with 90% to 97% occurring once and the leading ten covering roughly 0.62%. The source material was CD8+ T cells from PBMCs. All receptors derive from a human donor with Susac syndrome.

The chain is built from TRBV5-4 and TRBJ1-2, with TRBD1 matching over 9 bases. Trimming at V came to 4 bases and at J to 6 bases, leaving 1 base not matched to a gene. Germline CDR1 SGHNT, CDR2 YYREEE (reference sequence). The CDR3 is 12 amino acids. The CDR3: CASSRDRDGYTF. The CDR3 bases are TGTGCCAGCAGCAGGGACAGGGATGGCTACACCTTC.

The chain carries TRBV5-4 and TRBJ1-1; D is unresolved. The CDR3 has 14 amino acids. V was clipped by 2 bases and J by 2 bases, with 10 bases between them. CDR1 SGHNT and CDR2 YYREEE come from the germline V gene (reference sequence). CDR3 amino acids: CASSFGPYNTEAFF. The CDR3 nucleotides read TGTGCCAGCAGCTTTGGCCCCTACAACACTGAAGCTTTCTTT.

The chain carries TRBV29-1 and TRBJ2-7; D is possibly TRBD2 (5 bases). The CDR3 length is 12 residues. The V end lost 0 bases, the J end lost 6 bases, and 9 bases lay between the germline ends. Germline loops: CDR1 SQVTM, CDR2 ANQGSEA. This CDR3 reads CSVEDSGSEQYF. Here the CDR3 DNA reads TGCAGCGTTGAAGATAGTGGGAGCGAGCAGTACTTC.

The chain couples TRBV18 to TRBJ2-1; perhaps TRBD2 as D (6 bases). V gave up 1 base and J gave up 5 bases, with 12 bases separating them. This CDR3 has 15 residues. Germline V CDR1 and CDR2: KGHSH, LQKENI. The chain's CDR3 is CASSPRRTTDNEQFF. DNA for the CDR3: TGTGCCAGCTCACCACGGAGGACTACCGACAATGAGCAGTTCTTC.

The V gene is TRBV3-1, the J gene TRBJ1-1; D uncertain. From germline, CDR1 is LGHDT and CDR2 YNNKEL (reference sequence). The V end was cut by 4 bases, the J end by 4 bases, with 13 bases between. There are 14 residues in the CDR3. The CDR3 loop reads CASSRKAWGTEAFF. The CDR3 nucleotides read TGTGCCAGCAGCCGGAAGGCATGGGGCACTGAAGCTTTCTTT.

This clonotype came up once. V gene TRBV12-3 or TRBV12-4 combines with J gene TRBJ1-4; 8 nucleotides line up with TRBD1. The CDR3 is made up of 14 amino acids. The V gene end was trimmed by 8 bases and the J gene end by 4 bases; junction bases not matched to a gene: 6. This CDR3 reads CASSGGQVNEKLFF. In DNA, the CDR3 is TGTGCCAGCTCCGGGGGACAGGTTAATGAAAAACTGTTTTTT.

The J gene is TRBJ2-3, the V gene TRBV6-2 or TRBV6-3; no definite D call. CDR3 length: 13 amino acids. Per germline, CDR1 MNHEY and CDR2 SVGEGT. V dropped 5 bases and J dropped 0 bases, with 6 bases sitting between them. CDR3 DNA sequence: TGTGCCAGCAGTCCGGCTAGCACAGATACGCAGTATTTT. As protein: CASSPASTDTQYF.

The rearrangement joins TRBV13 to TRBJ2-1; TRBD2 aligns across 9 bases. The ends lost 5 bases at V and 5 bases at J; junction bases unmatched: 7. The CDR3 is made up of 15 amino acids. In germline, CDR1 is PRHDT, CDR2 FYEKMQ (reference sequence). The CDR3 DNA reads as TGTGCCAGCAGCAGAGAGCGGGGGGCCCACAATGAGCAGTTCTTC. Protein sequence: CASSRERGAHNEQFF.

The chain combines TRBV2 with TRBJ1-2, with 7 bases that match TRBD1. The CDR3 consists of 18 residues. V lost 0 bases, J lost 4 bases, and 14 bases stayed unmatched. Germline V gene lookup returns CDR1 SNHLY and CDR2 FYNNEI. The CDR3 here is CASSEAGDSYSRLYGYTF. The CDR3 DNA reads TGTGCCAGCAGTGAAGCTGGGGACAGCTATAGTCGCCTCTATGGCTACACCTTC.

This chain uses TRBV14 with TRBJ2-2; tentative D call: TRBD2 (5 bases). The V and J ends lost 2 bases and 8 bases respectively, with 21 bases between them. This CDR3 has 17 amino acids. Germline loops: CDR1 SGHDN, CDR2 FVKESK. The CDR3, as DNA: TGTGCCAGCAGCCAACGACAAAGCGGCTATCAGTCTGGGGAGCTGTTTTTT. It specifies CASSQRQSGYQSGELFF. Drawing the rest from reference TRBV14 and TRBJ2-2, the complete variable domain is EAGVTQFPSHSVIEKGQTVTLRCDPISGHDNLYWYRRVMGKEIKFLLHFVKESKQDESGMPNNRFLAERTGGTYSTLKVQPAELEDSGVYFCASSQRQSGYQSGELFFGEGSRLTVL.

This clonotype was detected only once. The rearrangement links TRBV5-1 to TRBJ2-6; D gene ambiguous. CDR1 and CDR2 (germline): SGHRS, YFSETQ. CDR3 length: 15 residues. The V end lost 0 bases, the J end lost 0 bases, and 4 bases lay between the germline ends. This chain's CDR3 is CASSLGYSGANVLTF. CDR3 coding DNA: TGCGCCAGCAGCTTGGGGTACTCTGGGGCCAACGTCCTGACTTTC.

Here the CDR3 DNA reads TGCGCCAGCAGCTCGCGCCCGGGACAGGGGACAGATACGCAGTATTTT. Translated: CASSSRPGQGTDTQYF. The chain joins TRBV5-1 to TRBJ2-3; TRBD1 matches at 10 bases. Germline CDR1 and CDR2: SGHRS and YFSETQ. The trim removed 3 bases at V and 3 bases at J, leaving 7 bases unmatched. The length of the CDR3 is 16 residues.

V gene TRBV30 combines with J gene TRBJ1-4; the D gene is possibly TRBD1 (5 bases). Germline lookup yields CDR1 GTSNPN and CDR2 SVGIG (reference sequence). The V end was cut by 2 bases, the J end by 3 bases, with 10 bases between. This CDR3 has 14 residues. The CDR3 sequence is CAWSPGTSNEKLFF. The CDR3 DNA is TGTGCCTGGAGTCCCGGGACTTCTAATGAAAAACTGTTTTTT.

The rearrangement uses TRBV29-1 and TRBJ1-2, with D perhaps matching TRBD1 (5 bases). Germline V CDR1 and CDR2: SQVTM, ANQGSEA. This CDR3 contains 15 residues. With 0 bases removed from V and 2 bases from J, the gap between germline ends came to 13 bases. The CDR3 region has the DNA TGCAGCGTTGAAGATGCAGGGCGGGGAAACTATGGCTACACCTTC. Translated, it gives CSVEDAGRGNYGYTF. The full variable domain, completed using reference TRBV29-1 and TRBJ1-2, is SAVISQKPSRDICQRGTSLTIQCQVDSQVTMMFWYRQQPGQSLTLIATANQGSEATYESGFVIDKFPISRPNLTFSTLTVSNMSPEDSSIYLCSVEDAGRGNYGYTFGSGTRLTVV.

V is TRBV13 and J is TRBJ2-7; weak D call: TRBD2 (6 bases). CDR3 size: 16 residues. The germline V and J ends were trimmed by 5 bases and 0 bases, with 17 bases remaining between them. The V gene's germline CDR1 is PRHDT and CDR2 FYEKMQ (reference sequence). CDR3 in amino acids: CASSLRGRGRSYEQYF. The CDR3 DNA reads as TGTGCCAGCAGCCTAAGAGGGCGGGGACGCTCCTACGAGCAGTACTTC.